One sample yielded the 20 T cell receptor beta chains listed below, sequenced in a study of graft-versus-host responses after intestinal transplantation (dated by TCRdb to the early 2020s). What these receptors recognize is not known. This sample's time point label indicates: cells obtained before transplantation from donor or recipient. Libraries came from the immunoSEQ multiplex PCR assay. TCRdb took over this immuneACCESS table, retaining in-frame rearrangements with V and J assigned. Such tables are incomplete; in checked studies, under half of the missing clones stem from an unresolved V gene, and the remainder is unexplained. The sample table holds over 80,000 clones, of which roughly 92% were seen once. Of the sample, roughly 0.4% is held by the ten largest clones. Specimen: unstimulated CD8+ T cells sorted from spleen or lymph node cells, collected before transplant. All receptors derive from a human donor who was the organ donor for an intestinal transplant.

This clone was observed a handful of times. V is TRBV7-9 and J is TRBJ1-1; D is unclear. Germline values: CDR1 SEHNR, CDR2 FQNEAQ (reference sequence). This CDR3 has 11 amino acids. Trimming cost V 7 bases and J 7 bases, with 10 bases left between them. For the CDR3, the DNA is TGTGCCAGCACGAGGGTCGATGAAGCTTTCTTT. This sequence encodes CASTRVDEAFF. Using reference TRBV7-9 and TRBJ1-1 for the parts outside the CDR3, the full variable domain is DTGVSQNPRHKITKRGQNVTFRCDPISEHNRLYWYRQTLGQGPEFLTYFQNEAQLEKSRLLSDRFSAERPKGSFSTLEIQRTEQGDSAMYLCASTRVDEAFFGQGTRLTVV.

The gene calls are TRBV27 and TRBJ2-5, with 11 bases identical to TRBD2. The CDR3 extends over 17 amino acids. V dropped 7 bases and J dropped 5; count of bases not matched to a gene: 15. Germline loops: CDR1 MNHEY, CDR2 SMNVEV (reference sequence). CDR3 sequence reads: CASTSRRSGGGQETQYF. Written as DNA, the CDR3 is TGTGCCAGCACCTCCCGTCGTAGCGGGGGGGGGCAGGAGACCCAGTACTTC.

The rearrangement joins TRBV5-8 to TRBJ2-1, with 7 bases identical to TRBD1. This CDR3 has 15 amino acids. The V segment lost 3 bases and the J segment 7 bases; nucleotides outside the gene matches: 10. CDR1 and CDR2 from the germline V gene are SGHTS and YDEGEE. In DNA, the CDR3 is TGTGCCAGCAGCTACAAACAGGGGCCGGGAAATGAGCAGTTCTTC. Amino acids: CASSYKQGPGNEQFF.

This rearrangement joins TRBV28 to TRBJ1-2; no definite D call. Germline values: CDR1 MDHEN, CDR2 SYDVKM. The V and J ends lost 5 bases and 7 bases respectively, with 8 bases between them. The CDR3 consists of 11 residues. The CDR3 nucleotides read TGTGCCAGCAGTAAGACAAGTGGCTACACCTTC. Protein product: CASSKTSGYTF.

The chain couples TRBV2 to TRBJ2-1; no definite D call. The V gene lost 7 bases and the J gene lost 3 bases, with 13 bases spanning the gap. CDR3 length: 14 amino acids. CDR1 and CDR2 (germline): SNHLY, FYNNEI. Written as DNA, the CDR3 is TGTGCCAGCATAGAAACGAATCACTACAATGAGCAGTTCTTC. Protein: CASIETNHYNEQFF.

The V call is TRBV5-5, the J call TRBJ2-7, with 7 nucleotides matching TRBD1. Trimming at V came to 5 bases and at J to 5 bases, leaving 4 bases not matched to a gene. Germline V gene data show CDR1 as SGHKS and CDR2 as YYEKEE (reference sequence). The CDR3 runs to 12 residues. This CDR3 reads CASSFTGDEQYF. The CDR3 coding sequence is TGTGCCAGCAGTTTCACAGGGGACGAGCAGTACTTC.

This rearrangement joins TRBV9 to TRBJ2-3; tentative D call: TRBD2 (7 bases). The CDR3 sequence is 16 residues long. Germline assignment: CDR1 SGDLS and CDR2 YYNGEE. V was cut by 0 bases and J by 1 base, with 12 bases left in between. CDR3 residues: CASSVEGGGRTDTQYF. As DNA, the CDR3 is TGTGCCAGCAGCGTAGAAGGGGGGGGACGCACAGATACGCAGTATTTT.

The chain couples TRBV28 to TRBJ2-1; D remains ambiguous. The germline V gene has CDR1 MDHEN and CDR2 SYDVKM. The CDR3 has 16 residues. Trimming left V 2 bases short and J 4 bases short, with 15 bases between. The CDR3: CASSLGSARLYNEQFF. CDR3 DNA: TGTGCCAGCAGTTTAGGTAGTGCCAGGCTTTACAATGAGCAGTTCTTC.

The chain is built from TRBV2 and TRBJ2-5; TRBD2 matches 10 bases. Germline V CDR1 and CDR2: SNHLY, FYNNEI. The junction had 13 bases not matched to a gene; V was cut back by 11 bases and J by 4 bases. This CDR3 region has 15 residues. CDR3 protein: CAGGSSGGLGETQYF. The CDR3 DNA is TGTGCCGGAGGGAGTAGCGGGGGGCTGGGAGAGACCCAGTACTTC.

The rearrangement links TRBV4-3 to TRBJ1-6; D possibly corresponds to TRBD1 (6 bases). The CDR3 is 15 residues long. Germline CDR1 reads LGHNA; CDR2 reads YSLEER. V was shortened by 2 bases and J by 6 bases, with 11 bases between the two germline ends. CDR3 nucleotides: TGCGCCAGCAGCCAAACCGGGACAAGTAATTCACCCCTCCACTTT. Translated, it gives CASSQTGTSNSPLHF.

The chain couples TRBV29-1 to TRBJ1-2; 7 bases agree with TRBD1. The CDR3 is 12 residues long. Trimming at V came to 7 bases and at J to 4 bases, leaving 6 bases not matched to a gene. The germline CDR1 and CDR2 sequences are SQVTM and ANQGSEA. The CDR3 sequence: CSADRVGYGYTF. In nucleotides, the CDR3 is TGCAGCGCAGACAGGGTGGGCTATGGCTACACCTTC.

This clone has only a few counts. V gene TRBV6-6 combines with J gene TRBJ2-7; a weak D match, TRBD1 (5 bases). CDR1 is MNHNY and CDR2 is SVGAGI in the germline V gene (reference sequence). The CDR3 has 11 residues. Trimming removed 7 bases at V and 5 bases at J, with 9 bases between. The CDR3: CASIQGNEQYF. The CDR3 coding sequence is TGTGCCAGCATTCAGGGTAACGAGCAGTACTTC.

In this sample, this clone turned up once. The chain joins TRBV5-1 to TRBJ2-7; D is possibly TRBD1 (5 bases). The CDR3 length is 13 residues. Trimming took 7 bases from V and 2 from J, leaving 13 bases between them. The germline V gene has CDR1 SGHRS and CDR2 YFSETQ. The CDR3 region has the DNA TGCGCCAGCTCCTTTAGCAGGGCCTACGAGCAGTACTTC. Amino acid sequence: CASSFSRAYEQYF.

V and J are TRBV7-9 and TRBJ2-1; the match to TRBD2 covers 11 bases. The trim removed 2 bases at V and 6 bases at J, leaving 3 bases unmatched. Germline V CDR1 and CDR2: SEHNR, FQNEAQ (reference sequence). CDR3 length: 15 amino acids. The CDR3, as DNA: TGTGCCAGCAGCTTACTAGCGGGGGGCCGCAATGAGCAGTTCTTC. As protein: CASSLLAGGRNEQFF. Full variable domain (rest looked up from reference TRBV7-9 and TRBJ2-1): DTGVSQNPRHKITKRGQNVTFRCDPISEHNRLYWYRQTLGQGPEFLTYFQNEAQLEKSRLLSDRFSAERPKGSFSTLEIQRTEQGDSAMYLCASSLLAGGRNEQFFGPGTRLTVL.

The chain has TRBV9 and TRBJ2-3; D unclear. CDR1 is SGDLS, CDR2 YYNGEE, per germline. The CDR3 extends over 16 amino acids. Trimming cost V 3 bases and J 1 base, with 15 bases left between them. The CDR3 nucleotides read TGTGCCAGCAGCGCGCCCGCTGGGCCTGGCACAGATACGCAGTATTTT. Translating gives CASSAPAGPGTDTQYF.

The V call is TRBV6-5, the J call TRBJ1-1; D might be TRBD1 (6 bases). Germline lookup yields CDR1 MNHEY and CDR2 SVGAGI. Trimming took off 5 bases at V and 3 bases at J, with 16 bases between the two ends. The CDR3 sequence is 15 residues long. CDR3 nucleotide sequence: TGTGCCAGCAGTCCGACAGGCGAGTGGGACACTGAAGCTTTCTTT. Translation gives CASSPTGEWDTEAFF.

The CDR3 region is CSVPGQGDQPQHF. CDR3 in DNA: TGCAGCGTTCCGGGACAGGGTGATCAGCCCCAGCATTTT. The V and J genes are TRBV29-1 and TRBJ1-5; TRBD1 matches 9 bases. Trimming at V came to 5 bases and at J to 5 bases, leaving 4 bases not matched to a gene. This CDR3 has 13 amino acids. CDR1 is SQVTM and CDR2 is ANQGSEA in the germline V gene.

This chain joins TRBV19 and TRBJ2-1, with 9 bases that match TRBD2. CDR3 size: 15 residues. Trimming at V came to 6 bases and at J to 9 bases, leaving 12 bases not matched to a gene. Germline V gives CDR1 LNHDA, CDR2 SQIVND (reference sequence). The CDR3 nucleotides are TGTGCCAGTAGCTTGCGTGCGGGGGGGAACCTTGAGCAGTTCTTC. This translates into CASSLRAGGNLEQFF.

In DNA form, the CDR3 reads TGTGCCAGCAGTGACGGGGGCTATGGCTACACCTTC. This sequence encodes CASSDGGYGYTF. The chain links TRBV2 to TRBJ1-2, with D maybe TRBD1 (5 bases). Trimming cost V 3 bases and J 4 bases, with 6 bases left between them. Germline V CDR1 and CDR2: SNHLY, FYNNEI. The CDR3 runs to 12 residues.

This sequence joins TRBV11-2 and TRBJ1-6, with no clear D. Germline V lookup: CDR1 SGHAT, CDR2 FQNNGV. Trimming took 1 base from V and 10 from J, leaving 8 bases between them. This CDR3 comprises 13 residues. CDR3 amino acids: CASSLGEYSPLHF. Here the CDR3 DNA reads TGTGCCAGCAGCTTAGGGGAGTACTCACCCCTCCACTTT.